This TCR beta chain is drawn from a study of T cell responses to AZD1222 COVID-19 vaccine. The V gene lost 4 bases and the J gene lost 6 bases, with 16 bases spanning the gap. The CDR3 has 14 amino acids. CDR1 is SGHDT and CDR2 is YYEEEE in the germline V gene. Data came from immunoSEQ multiplex PCR; TCRdb stores just in-frame clones and leaves some out. The data hold roughly 110,000 clones, with 70% to 90% observed a single time. Overall study results and limits: There were vaccine-associated CD4 TCRs across spike, dominant at 160-218 and 743-854. Sampling that yielded the repertoires occurred only after the peak T cell response.

Concerning this clone itself: Antigen unknown.

The clonotype originates from an adult who received the AZD1222 COVID-19 vaccine. The rearrangement links TRBV5-6 to TRBJ1-1, with a tentative D call TRBD1 (6 bases). The material sequenced was peripheral blood, taken 28 days after the second AZD1222 dose. As DNA, the CDR3 is TGTGCCAGCAGCCCAGGGGTTGGGAAGGCTGAAGCTTTCTTT. This codes for CASSPGVGKAEAFF.